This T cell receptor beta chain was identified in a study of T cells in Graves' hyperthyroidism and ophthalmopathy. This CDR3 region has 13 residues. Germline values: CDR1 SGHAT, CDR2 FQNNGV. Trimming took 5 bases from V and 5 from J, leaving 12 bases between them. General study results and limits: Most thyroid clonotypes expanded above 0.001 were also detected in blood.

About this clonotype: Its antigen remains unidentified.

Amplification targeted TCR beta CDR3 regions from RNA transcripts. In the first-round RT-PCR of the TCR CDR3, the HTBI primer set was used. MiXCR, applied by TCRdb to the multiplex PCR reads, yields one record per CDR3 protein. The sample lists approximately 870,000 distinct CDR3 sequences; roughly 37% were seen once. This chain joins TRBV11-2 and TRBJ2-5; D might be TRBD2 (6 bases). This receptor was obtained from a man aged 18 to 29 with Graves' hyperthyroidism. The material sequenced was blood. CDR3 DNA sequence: TGTGCCAGCAGCAAGGGACTTGCGGAGACCCAGTACTTC. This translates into CASSKGLAETQYF.